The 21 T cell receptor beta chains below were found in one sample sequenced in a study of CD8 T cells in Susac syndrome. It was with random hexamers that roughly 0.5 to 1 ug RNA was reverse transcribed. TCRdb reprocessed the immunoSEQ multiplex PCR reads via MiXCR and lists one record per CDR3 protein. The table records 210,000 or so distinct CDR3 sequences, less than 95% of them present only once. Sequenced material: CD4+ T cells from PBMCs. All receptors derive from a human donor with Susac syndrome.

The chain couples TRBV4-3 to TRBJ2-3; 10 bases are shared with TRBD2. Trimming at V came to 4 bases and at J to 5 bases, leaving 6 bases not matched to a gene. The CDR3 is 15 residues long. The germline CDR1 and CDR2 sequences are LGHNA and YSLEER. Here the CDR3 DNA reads TGCGCCAGCAGCCTCTCTAGCGGGGGACGAGATACGCAGTATTTT. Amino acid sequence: CASSLSSGGRDTQYF.

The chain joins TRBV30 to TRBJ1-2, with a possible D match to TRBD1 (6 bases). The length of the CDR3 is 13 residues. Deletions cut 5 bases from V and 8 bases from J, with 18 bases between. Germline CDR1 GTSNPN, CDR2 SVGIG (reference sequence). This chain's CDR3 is CAWGGAFPGGYTF. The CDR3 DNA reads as TGTGCCTGGGGGGGGGCATTTCCTGGCGGCTACACCTTC.

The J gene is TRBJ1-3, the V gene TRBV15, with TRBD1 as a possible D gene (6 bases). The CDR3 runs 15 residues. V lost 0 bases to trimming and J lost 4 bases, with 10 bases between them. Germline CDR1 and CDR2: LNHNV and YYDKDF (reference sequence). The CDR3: CATSREGGMGNTIYF. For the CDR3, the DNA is TGTGCCACCAGCAGAGAAGGGGGAATGGGAAACACCATATATTTT.

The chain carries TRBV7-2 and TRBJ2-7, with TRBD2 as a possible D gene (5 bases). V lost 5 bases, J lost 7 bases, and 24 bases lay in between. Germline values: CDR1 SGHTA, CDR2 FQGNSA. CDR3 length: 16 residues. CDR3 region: CASSRTTNGVSREQYF. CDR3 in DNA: TGTGCCAGCAGCCGAACGACTAACGGAGTTTCTCGGGAGCAGTACTTC.

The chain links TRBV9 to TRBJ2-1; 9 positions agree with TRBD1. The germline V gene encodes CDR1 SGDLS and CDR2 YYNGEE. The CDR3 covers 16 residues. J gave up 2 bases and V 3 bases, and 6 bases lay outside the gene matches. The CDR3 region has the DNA TGTGCCAGCAGCGATAGGGACAGGGTCGCCTACAATGAGCAGTTCTTC. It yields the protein CASSDRDRVAYNEQFF. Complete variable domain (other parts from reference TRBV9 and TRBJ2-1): DSGVTQTPKHLITATGQRVTLRCSPRSGDLSVYWYQQSLDQGLQFLIQYYNGEERAKGNILERFSAQQFPDLHSELNLSSLELGDSALYFCASSDRDRVAYNEQFFGPGTRLTVL.

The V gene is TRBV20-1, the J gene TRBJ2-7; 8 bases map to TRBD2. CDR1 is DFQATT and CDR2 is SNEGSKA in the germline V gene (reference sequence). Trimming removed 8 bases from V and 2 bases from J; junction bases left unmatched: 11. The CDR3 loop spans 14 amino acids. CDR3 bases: TGCAGTCCTACCTCCGGGGGGGCCGCCTACGAGCAGTACTTC. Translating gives CSPTSGGAAYEQYF.

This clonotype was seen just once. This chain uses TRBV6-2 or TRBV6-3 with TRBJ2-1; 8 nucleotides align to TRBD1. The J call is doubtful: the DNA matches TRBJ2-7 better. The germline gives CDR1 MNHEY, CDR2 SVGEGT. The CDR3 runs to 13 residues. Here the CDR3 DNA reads TGTGCCAGCAGCAGGGACAGGACCCACGAGCAGTACTTC. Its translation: CASSRDRTHEQYF.

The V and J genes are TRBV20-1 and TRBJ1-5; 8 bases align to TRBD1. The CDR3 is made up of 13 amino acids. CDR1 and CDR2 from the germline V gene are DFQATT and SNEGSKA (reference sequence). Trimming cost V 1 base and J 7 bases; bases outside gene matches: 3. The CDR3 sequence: CSARAQGDQPQHF. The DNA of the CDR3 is TGCAGTGCTAGAGCACAGGGGGACCAGCCCCAGCATTTT.

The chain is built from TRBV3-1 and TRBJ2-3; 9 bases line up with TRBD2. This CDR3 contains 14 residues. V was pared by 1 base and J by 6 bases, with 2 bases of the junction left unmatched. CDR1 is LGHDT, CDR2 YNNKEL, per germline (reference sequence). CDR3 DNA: TGTGCCAGCAGCCAAGTAGCGGGGGCGGATACGCAGTATTTT. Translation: CASSQVAGADTQYF.

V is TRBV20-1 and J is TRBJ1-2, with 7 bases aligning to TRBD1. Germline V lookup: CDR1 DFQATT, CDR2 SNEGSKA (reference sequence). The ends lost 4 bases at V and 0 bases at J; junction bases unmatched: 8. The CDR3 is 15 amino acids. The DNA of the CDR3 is TGCAGTGCTAATAATCCCGGGACAGCTAACTATGGCTACACCTTC. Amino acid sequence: CSANNPGTANYGYTF.

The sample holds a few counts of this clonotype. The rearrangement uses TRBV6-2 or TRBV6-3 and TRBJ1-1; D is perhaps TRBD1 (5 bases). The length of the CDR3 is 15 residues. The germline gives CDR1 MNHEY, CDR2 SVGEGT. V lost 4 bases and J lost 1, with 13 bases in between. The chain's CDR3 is CASSFGGTENTEAFF. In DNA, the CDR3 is TGTGCCAGCAGTTTTGGGGGGACGGAGAACACTGAAGCTTTCTTT.

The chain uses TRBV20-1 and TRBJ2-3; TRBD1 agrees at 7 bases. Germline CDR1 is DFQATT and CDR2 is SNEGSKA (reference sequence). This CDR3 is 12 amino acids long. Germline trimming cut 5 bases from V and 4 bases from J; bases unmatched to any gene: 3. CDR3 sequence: CSAPTGADTQYF. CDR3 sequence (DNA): TGCAGTGCTCCAACAGGGGCAGATACGCAGTATTTT.

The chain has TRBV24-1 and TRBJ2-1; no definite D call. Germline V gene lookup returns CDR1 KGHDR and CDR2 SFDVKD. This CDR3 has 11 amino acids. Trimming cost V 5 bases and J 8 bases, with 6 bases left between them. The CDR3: CATSVRDEQFF. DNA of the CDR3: TGTGCCACCAGTGTGCGCGATGAGCAGTTCTTC.

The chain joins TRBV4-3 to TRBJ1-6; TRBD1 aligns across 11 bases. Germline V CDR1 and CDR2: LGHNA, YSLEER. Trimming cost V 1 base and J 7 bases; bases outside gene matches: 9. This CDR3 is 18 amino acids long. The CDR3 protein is CASSQAHWTGGGNSPLHF. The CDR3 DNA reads TGCGCCAGCAGCCAAGCCCATTGGACAGGGGGCGGGAATTCACCCCTCCACTTT.

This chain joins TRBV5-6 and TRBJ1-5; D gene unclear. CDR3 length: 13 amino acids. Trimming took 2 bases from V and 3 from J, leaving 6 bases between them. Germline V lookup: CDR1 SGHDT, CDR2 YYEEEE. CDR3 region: CASSFRDNQPQHF. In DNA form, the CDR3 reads TGTGCCAGCAGCTTTAGGGACAATCAGCCCCAGCATTTT.

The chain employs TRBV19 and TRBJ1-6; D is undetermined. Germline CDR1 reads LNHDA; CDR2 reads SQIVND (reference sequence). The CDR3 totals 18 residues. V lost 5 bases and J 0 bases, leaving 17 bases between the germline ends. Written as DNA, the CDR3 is TGTGCCAGTAGTCTCTCGAGGGCAGGAAACTCCTATAATTCACCCCTCCACTTT. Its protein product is CASSLSRAGNSYNSPLHF.

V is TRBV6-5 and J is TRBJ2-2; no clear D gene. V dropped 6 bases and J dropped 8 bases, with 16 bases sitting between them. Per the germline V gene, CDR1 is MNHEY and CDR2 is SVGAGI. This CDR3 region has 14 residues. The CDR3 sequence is CASRRQMLTGELFF. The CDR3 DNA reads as TGTGCCAGCAGACGTCAGATGCTCACAGGGGAGCTGTTTTTT.

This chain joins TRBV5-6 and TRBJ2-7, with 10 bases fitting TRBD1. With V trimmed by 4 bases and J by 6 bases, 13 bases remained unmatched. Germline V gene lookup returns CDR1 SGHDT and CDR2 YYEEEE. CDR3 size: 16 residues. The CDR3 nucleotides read TGTGCCAGCAGCAGAATCCCGGGACAGGGGCTTGGCGAGCAGTACTTC. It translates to CASSRIPGQGLGEQYF.

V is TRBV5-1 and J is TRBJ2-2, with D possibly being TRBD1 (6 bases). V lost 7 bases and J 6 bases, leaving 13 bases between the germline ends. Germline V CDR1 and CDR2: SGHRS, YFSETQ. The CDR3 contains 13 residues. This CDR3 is CASSGEGAGELFF. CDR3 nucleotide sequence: TGCGCCAGCTCAGGGGAAGGGGCCGGGGAGCTGTTTTTT.

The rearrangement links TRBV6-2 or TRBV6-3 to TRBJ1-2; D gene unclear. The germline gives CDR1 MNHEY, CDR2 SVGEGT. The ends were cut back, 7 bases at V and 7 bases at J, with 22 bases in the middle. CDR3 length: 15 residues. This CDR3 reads CASNQHHGLQVGYTF. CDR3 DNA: TGTGCCAGCAACCAACACCACGGCCTGCAAGTTGGCTACACCTTC.

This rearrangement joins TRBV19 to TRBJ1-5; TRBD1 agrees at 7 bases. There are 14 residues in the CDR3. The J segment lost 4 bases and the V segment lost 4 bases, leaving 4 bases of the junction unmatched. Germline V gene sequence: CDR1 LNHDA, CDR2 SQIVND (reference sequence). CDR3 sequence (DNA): TGTGCCAGTAGTACCGACAGGGCGAATCAGCCCCAGCATTTT. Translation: CASSTDRANQPQHF.